Listed here is a single TCR beta chain. The antigen is undetermined. A sample-barcoded 5' primer and a J-beta primer mix were used in a second PCR of about 7 to 12 cycles. Through a template-switch adaptor with 12 random nucleotides, each cDNA molecule received a tag. A single record per CDR3 protein comes from TCRdb applying MiXCR to the 5' RACE reads. Altogether some 1.4 million distinct CDR3 sequences are present, 35% to 45% being singletons, with the ten largest covering under 8%. The CDR3 has 16 amino acids. Germline V CDR1 and CDR2: SGDLS, YYNGEE. Each individual donor underwent a draw of about 9.1 milliliters of peripheral blood. The data belong to a study of blood T cells in healthy people across ages. The study, taken as a whole, reports: Significant beta diversity loss was already apparent by age around 36, declining roughly linearly. Naive CD4+ cell counts and diversity both ran higher in long-lived than in aged donors.

The sequence was collected from a woman between 18 and 30 years old in good health. Specimen: blood. V gene TRBV9 combines with J gene TRBJ2-4; 7 nucleotides line up with TRBD2. The end of the DNA is better explained by TRBJ2-7, so the J call may be wrong. The CDR3 DNA sequence: TGTGCCAGCAGCGTAGGAAGCGGGACGCCCTCCTACGAGCAGTACTTC. This sequence encodes CASSVGSGTPSYEQYF.